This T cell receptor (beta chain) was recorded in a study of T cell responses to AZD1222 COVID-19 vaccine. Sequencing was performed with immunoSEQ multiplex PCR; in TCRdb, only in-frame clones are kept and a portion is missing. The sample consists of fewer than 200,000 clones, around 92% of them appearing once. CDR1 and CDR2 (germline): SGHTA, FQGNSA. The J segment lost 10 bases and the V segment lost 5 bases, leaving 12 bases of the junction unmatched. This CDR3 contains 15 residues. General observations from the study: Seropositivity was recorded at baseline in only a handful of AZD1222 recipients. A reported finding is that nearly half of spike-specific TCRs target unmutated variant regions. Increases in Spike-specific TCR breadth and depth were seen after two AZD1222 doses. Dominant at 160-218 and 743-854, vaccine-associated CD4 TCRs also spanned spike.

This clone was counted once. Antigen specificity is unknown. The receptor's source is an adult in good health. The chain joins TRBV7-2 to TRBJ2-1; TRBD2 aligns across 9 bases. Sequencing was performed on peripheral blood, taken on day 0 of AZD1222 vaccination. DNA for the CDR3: TGTGCCAGCAGCGCAAGACCTAGCGGGATCAGGGAGCAGTTCTTC. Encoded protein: CASSARPSGIREQFF.